One and the same sample provided the 24 T cell receptor beta chains below, sequenced in a study of shared clonotypes between healthy human individuals. TCRdb's table, derived via immunoSEQ multiplex PCR, lists solely in-frame clones and lacks some. The table includes about 490,000 clones, around three quarters detected once. Sequences were obtained from PBMCs. These receptors were taken from a woman in her thirties or forties in good health. Some clones in this sample may be carry-over from other donors' samples.

The chain couples TRBV19 to TRBJ2-7, with D unclear. CDR1 is LNHDA, CDR2 SQIVND, per germline (reference sequence). This CDR3 has 13 residues. Deletions cut 5 bases from V and 2 bases from J, with 10 bases between. The CDR3 DNA reads as TGTGCCAGTAGTCCCGGTTGGACCTACGAGCAGTACTTC. Amino acid sequence: CASSPGWTYEQYF.

The chain combines TRBV7-2 with TRBJ2-7; 12 bases match TRBD2. Trimming took 5 bases from V and 12 from J; bases not matched to a gene: 5. Germline CDR1 reads SGHTA; CDR2 reads FQGNSA. The CDR3 contains 12 residues. CDR3: CASSLQTSGRYF. The CDR3 bases are TGTGCCAGCAGCCTCCAGACTAGCGGGAGGTACTTC.

This clone was recorded a few times. The chain is built from TRBV9 and TRBJ1-5; the D is unclear. The CDR3 loop spans 15 amino acids. Trimming left V 3 bases short and J 0 bases short, with 10 bases between. Germline CDR1 SGDLS, CDR2 YYNGEE. The CDR3, as DNA: TGTGCCAGCAGCGCGACCGGCAGTAGCAATCAGCCCCAGCATTTT. Its protein is CASSATGSSNQPQHF.

The genes are TRBV10-3 and TRBJ2-3; 12 bases line up with TRBD2. J lost 8 bases, V lost 0 bases, and 12 bases had no gene match. The CDR3 extends over 18 amino acids. Germline CDR1 and CDR2: ENHRY and SYGVKD. The CDR3 bases are TGTGCCATCAGTGAGTCTCTTGGCGCTAGCGGGAGGGCTGGTACGCAGTATTTT. Its protein product is CAISESLGASGRAGTQYF.

This chain uses TRBV14 with TRBJ2-3, with 9 positions matching TRBD2. CDR1 is SGHDN and CDR2 is FVKESK in the germline V gene. This CDR3 region has 17 residues. The trim removed 1 base at V and 2 bases at J, leaving 7 bases unmatched. CDR3 amino acids: CASSQGLGLAPTDTQYF. In nucleotides, the CDR3 is TGTGCCAGCAGCCAAGGGTTGGGACTAGCCCCCACAGATACGCAGTATTTT.

The chain is built from TRBV27 and TRBJ1-2, with a tentative D call TRBD1 (6 bases). The V gene's germline CDR1 is MNHEY and CDR2 SMNVEV (reference sequence). V was cut by 2 bases and J by 6 bases, with 16 bases left in between. This CDR3 is built from 15 residues. CDR3 nucleotide sequence: TGTGCCAGCAGTTTAACAGGGTCGCCATTTGATGGCTACACCTTC. Its translation is CASSLTGSPFDGYTF.

This clone was seen a few times. The V gene is TRBV11-3, the J gene TRBJ2-3; TRBD1 matches at 7 bases. The germline V gene has CDR1 SGHNT and CDR2 YENEEA. Trimming took 5 bases from V and 2 from J; bases not matched to a gene: 4. CDR3 length: 14 amino acids. This chain's CDR3 is CASSQGTDTDTQYF. CDR3 DNA sequence: TGTGCCAGCAGCCAGGGGACAGACACAGATACGCAGTATTTT.

To note about this clone: This likely reflects a read error, since a far larger clone is one base away. This rearrangement joins TRBV7-9 to TRBJ1-1, with D perhaps TRBD1 (5 bases). V was cut by 5 bases and J by 0 bases, with 22 bases left in between. CDR1 SEHNR and CDR2 FQNEAQ come from the germline V gene (reference sequence). This CDR3 is built from 18 residues. The CDR3 region is CASSPPVVVQVMNTEAFF. The CDR3 bases are TGTGCCAGCAGCCCACCAGTAGTCGTACAGGTGATGAACACTGAAGCTTTCTTT.

The CDR3 spells CSVRGALNTGELFF. The CDR3 nucleotides read TGCAGCGTCCGAGGAGCGCTGAACACCGGGGAGCTGTTTTTT. The rearrangement joins TRBV29-1 to TRBJ2-2; D gene ambiguous. Trimming took off 6 bases at V and 1 base at J, with 12 bases between the two ends. Germline V gene data show CDR1 as SQVTM and CDR2 as ANQGSEA. The CDR3 consists of 14 residues.

V is TRBV28 and J is TRBJ2-7; 11 bases are shared with TRBD1. This CDR3 contains 16 residues. CDR1 MDHEN and CDR2 SYDVKM come from the germline V gene. J was trimmed by 4 bases and V by 5 bases; bases with no gene match: 10. The chain's CDR3 is CASSPPGDRGKYEQYF. CDR3 sequence (DNA): TGTGCCAGCAGTCCTCCGGGGGACAGGGGGAAGTACGAGCAGTACTTC. Full variable domain (outside the CDR3, taken from reference TRBV28 and TRBJ2-7): DVKVTQSSRYLVKRTGEKVFLECVQDMDHENMFWYRQDPGLGLRLIYFSYDVKMKEKGDIPEGYSVSREKKERFSLILESASTNQTSMYLCASSPPGDRGKYEQYFGPGTRLTVT.

V usage is TRBV7-9 and J usage is TRBJ2-3, with unresolved D. Germline values: CDR1 SEHNR, CDR2 FQNEAQ (reference sequence). This CDR3 contains 13 residues. Trimming removed 5 bases from V and 6 bases from J, with 12 bases in between. The DNA for the CDR3 is TGTGCCAGCAGCCCCCCGGGCATCGATACGCAGTATTTT. Translated, it gives CASSPPGIDTQYF.

V is TRBV5-1 and J is TRBJ2-7; 13 bases agree with TRBD2. Trimming took 7 bases from V and 2 from J; bases not matched to a gene: 3. Germline V gives CDR1 SGHRS, CDR2 YFSETQ. CDR3 length: 14 residues. CDR3 sequence: CASGGLAGAYEQYF. CDR3 coding DNA: TGCGCCAGCGGAGGACTAGCGGGAGCCTACGAGCAGTACTTC.

V usage is TRBV9 and J usage is TRBJ2-7, with D possibly matching TRBD1 (6 bases). The germline V and J ends were trimmed by 0 bases and 0 bases, with 10 bases remaining between them. CDR1 and CDR2 (germline): SGDLS, YYNGEE. There are 15 residues in the CDR3. The DNA for the CDR3 is TGTGCCAGCAGCGTAGGCTCAGGGGACTCCTACGAGCAGTACTTC. Protein product: CASSVGSGDSYEQYF. Full variable domain (rest looked up from reference TRBV9 and TRBJ2-7): DSGVTQTPKHLITATGQRVTLRCSPRSGDLSVYWYQQSLDQGLQFLIQYYNGEERAKGNILERFSAQQFPDLHSELNLSSLELGDSALYFCASSVGSGDSYEQYFGPGTRLTVT.

The chain has TRBV7-2 and TRBJ2-5; 15 bases are a match to TRBD2. J gave up 5 bases and V 3 bases, and 7 bases lay outside the gene matches. The CDR3 is 17 residues long. CDR1 SGHTA and CDR2 FQGNSA come from the germline V gene. The CDR3 is CASSFIFGLAGGETQYF. CDR3 sequence (DNA): TGTGCCAGCAGCTTCATTTTCGGACTAGCGGGAGGGGAGACCCAGTACTTC.

The CDR3 region is CATSRDQVGYGYTF. The CDR3, as DNA: TGTGCCACCAGCAGAGATCAGGTGGGGTATGGCTACACCTTC. The chain has TRBV15 and TRBJ1-2; no reliable D call. Trimming pared 0 bases from V and 5 bases from J, leaving 10 bases between. Germline CDR1 LNHNV, CDR2 YYDKDF (reference sequence). The length of the CDR3 is 14 residues.

The rearrangement links TRBV11-2 to TRBJ2-7; D possibly corresponds to TRBD2 (7 bases). Germline V gene sequence: CDR1 SGHAT, CDR2 FQNNGV. Trimming removed 1 base from V and 7 bases from J, with 11 bases in between. This CDR3 has 13 residues. As DNA, the CDR3 is TGTGCCAGCAGCTTAGCGGGGGGCGGTGAGCAGTACTTC. Its protein is CASSLAGGGEQYF.

This clone was observed a single time. J is TRBJ2-1 and V is TRBV15; D gene uncertain. From germline, CDR1 is LNHNV and CDR2 YYDKDF (reference sequence). The CDR3 totals 15 residues. With 2 bases removed from V and 3 bases from J, the gap between germline ends came to 11 bases. This CDR3 is CATSRLINNYNEQFF. CDR3 DNA sequence: TGTGCCACCAGCAGACTGATAAACAACTACAATGAGCAGTTCTTC. Looking up the rest from reference TRBV15 and TRBJ2-1 gives the full variable domain: DAMVIQNPRYQVTQFGKPVTLSCSQTLNHNVMYWYQQKSSQAPKLLFHYYDKDFNNEADTPDNFQSRRPNTSFCFLDIRSPGLGDTAMYLCATSRLINNYNEQFFGPGTRLTVL.

The chain is built from TRBV5-1 and TRBJ1-2; D is perhaps TRBD1 (5 bases). V shed 3 bases and J shed 6 bases, with 15 bases lying between them. Germline V gives CDR1 SGHRS, CDR2 YFSETQ. The length of the CDR3 is 14 residues. This CDR3 is CASSSQNAGNGYTF. The CDR3 DNA reads as TGCGCCAGCAGCTCCCAGAACGCAGGGAATGGCTACACCTTC.

A few counts support this clone. The V gene is TRBV1, the J gene TRBJ2-1; the table's D call TRBD2 went unverified against the DNA. TRBV1 is termed a pseudogene. The CDR3 has 16 residues. The CDR3 region is CTSSHPGTRGYNEQFF. The CDR3 nucleotides are TGCACCAGCAGCCATCCCGGGACTCGCGGCTACAATGAGCAGTTCTTC.

The chain is built from TRBV14 and TRBJ2-5; 9 bases are shared with TRBD2. The CDR3 is 16 residues long. Germline CDR1 and CDR2: SGHDN and FVKESK. Trimming at V came to 2 bases and at J to 5 bases, leaving 9 bases not matched to a gene. The CDR3, as DNA: TGTGCCAGCAGCCAATATAAGGGACTAGCAGGGGAGACCCAGTACTTC. Translating gives CASSQYKGLAGETQYF.

Notes on this clone: This sequence is one base from a far larger clone and is likely a read error. The same CDR3 arises from other DNA sequences in this sample as well. This chain uses TRBV7-9 with TRBJ2-1; TRBD2 might be the D (6 bases). Germline CDR1 SEHNR, CDR2 FQNEAQ (reference sequence). Between the trimmed V and J ends, which lost 0 bases and 3 bases, there was a span of 6 bases. The CDR3 length is 14 residues. CDR3 DNA: TGTGCCAGCAGCTTAGCGGGAGGCTACAATGAGCAGTTCTTC. Translation gives CASSLAGGYNEQFF.

The chain joins TRBV5-1 to TRBJ1-5, with D tentatively TRBD1 (6 bases). Germline V gene sequence: CDR1 SGHRS, CDR2 YFSETQ. The CDR3 runs to 15 residues. Trimming cost V 1 base and J 2 bases, with 10 bases left between them. CDR3 sequence: CASSLTGLGNQPQHF. The CDR3 nucleotides are TGCGCCAGCAGCTTGACAGGGTTAGGCAATCAGCCCCAGCATTTT.

J is TRBJ1-1 and V is TRBV9; 7 bases align to TRBD1. The V gene end was trimmed by 5 bases and the J gene end by 2 bases; junction bases not matched to a gene: 6. The V gene's germline CDR1 is SGDLS and CDR2 YYNGEE. CDR3 length equals 14 residues. CDR3 sequence reads: CASRRGTANTEAFF. The CDR3 coding sequence is TGTGCCAGCAGGAGAGGGACAGCCAACACTGAAGCTTTCTTT.

The chain employs TRBV7-3 and TRBJ2-7, with TRBD1 identical over 7 bases. CDR3 size: 13 residues. With V trimmed by 3 bases and J by 3 bases, 2 bases remained unmatched. CDR1 is SGHTA and CDR2 is FQGTGA in the germline V gene. The CDR3 DNA reads TGTGCCAGCAGCTTGTGGACAGGCTACGAGCAGTACTTC. Translating it yields CASSLWTGYEQYF.